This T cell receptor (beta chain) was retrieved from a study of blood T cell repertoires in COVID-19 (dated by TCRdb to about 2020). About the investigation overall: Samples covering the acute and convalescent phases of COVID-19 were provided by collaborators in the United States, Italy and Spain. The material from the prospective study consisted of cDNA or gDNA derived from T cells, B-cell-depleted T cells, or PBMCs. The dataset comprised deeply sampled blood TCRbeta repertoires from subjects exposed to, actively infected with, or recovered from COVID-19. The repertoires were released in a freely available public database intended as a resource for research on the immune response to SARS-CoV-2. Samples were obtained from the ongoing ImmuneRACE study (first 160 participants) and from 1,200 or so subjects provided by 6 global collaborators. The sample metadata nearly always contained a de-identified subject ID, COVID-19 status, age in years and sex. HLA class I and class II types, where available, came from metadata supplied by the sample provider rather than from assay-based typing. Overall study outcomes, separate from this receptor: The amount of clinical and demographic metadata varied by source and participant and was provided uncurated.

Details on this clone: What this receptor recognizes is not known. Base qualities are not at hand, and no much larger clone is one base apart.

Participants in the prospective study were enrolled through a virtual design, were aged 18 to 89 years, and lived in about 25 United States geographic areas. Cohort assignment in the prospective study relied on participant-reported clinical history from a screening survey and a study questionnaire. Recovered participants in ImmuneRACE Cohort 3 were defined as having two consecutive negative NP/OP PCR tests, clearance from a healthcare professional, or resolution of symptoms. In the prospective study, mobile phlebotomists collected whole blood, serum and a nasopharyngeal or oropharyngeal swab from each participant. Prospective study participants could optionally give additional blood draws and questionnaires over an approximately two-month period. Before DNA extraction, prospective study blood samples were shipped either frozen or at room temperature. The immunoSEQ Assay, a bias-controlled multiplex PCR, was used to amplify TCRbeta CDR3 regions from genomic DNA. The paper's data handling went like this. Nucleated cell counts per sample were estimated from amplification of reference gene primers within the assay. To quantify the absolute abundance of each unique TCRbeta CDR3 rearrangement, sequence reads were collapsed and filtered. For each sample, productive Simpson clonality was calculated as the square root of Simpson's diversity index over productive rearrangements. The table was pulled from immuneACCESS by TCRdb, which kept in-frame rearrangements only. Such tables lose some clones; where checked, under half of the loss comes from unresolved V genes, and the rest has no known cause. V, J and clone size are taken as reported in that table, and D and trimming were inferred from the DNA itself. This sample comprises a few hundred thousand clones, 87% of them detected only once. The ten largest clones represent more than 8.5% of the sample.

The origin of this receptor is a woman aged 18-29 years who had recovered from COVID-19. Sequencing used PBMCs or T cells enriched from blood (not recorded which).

Here the CDR3 is given as CATSSSGTGGYTF. The DNA sequence is as follows: TGTGCCACCAGCAGTTCAGGGACAGGGGGCTACACCTTC. Recombination connected TRBV15 to TRBJ1-2; 9 of the junction bases match TRBD1. The CDR3 contains 13 residues, cysteine and phenylalanine counted. Only the CDR3 part of the read is kept: 39 bases, read in frame from the first base. Germline trimming: 3 bases from V, 8 bases from J; junction bases outside gene matches: 4. CDR1 LNHNV and CDR2 YYDKDF are derived from the germline V gene (reference sequence). Joined to the reference TRBV15 and TRBJ1-2 proteins, this CDR3 gives the full variable domain: DAMVIQNPRYQVTQFGKPVTLSCSQTLNHNVMYWYQQKSSQAPKLLFHYYDKDFNNEADTPDNFQSRRPNTSFCFLDIRSPGLGDTAMYLCATSSSGTGGYTFGSGTRLTVV.